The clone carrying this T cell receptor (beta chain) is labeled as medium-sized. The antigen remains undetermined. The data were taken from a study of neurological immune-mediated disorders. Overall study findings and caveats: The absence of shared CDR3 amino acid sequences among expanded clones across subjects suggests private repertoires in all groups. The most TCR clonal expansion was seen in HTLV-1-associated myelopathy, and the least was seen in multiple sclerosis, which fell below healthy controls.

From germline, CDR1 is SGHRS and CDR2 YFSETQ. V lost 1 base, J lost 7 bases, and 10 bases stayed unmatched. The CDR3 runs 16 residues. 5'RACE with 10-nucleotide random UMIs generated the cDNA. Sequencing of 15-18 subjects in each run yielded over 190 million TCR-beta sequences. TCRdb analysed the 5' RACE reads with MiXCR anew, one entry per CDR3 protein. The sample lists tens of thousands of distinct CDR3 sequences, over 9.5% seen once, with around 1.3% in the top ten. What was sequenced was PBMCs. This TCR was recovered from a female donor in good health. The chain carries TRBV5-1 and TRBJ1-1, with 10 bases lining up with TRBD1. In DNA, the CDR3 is TGCGCCAGCAGCTTGCCCTTGACAGGGGGCATGGGTGAAGCTTTCTTT. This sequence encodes CASSLPLTGGMGEAFF.